This entry lists 31 T cell receptor beta chains sequenced from one sample in a study of CD8+ T cells in alopecia areata. cDNA prepared by RNA extraction and subsequent reverse transcription served as the template for sequencing. The method was immunoSEQ multiplex PCR; TCRdb's version includes in-frame clones alone and lacks a portion of them. Seen here are approximately 140,000 clones, approximately 45% observed once, and the top ten hold less than 8%. The sample consisted of CD4+ T cells sorted from blood. The source is a human donor with alopecia areata.

The rearrangement links TRBV2 to TRBJ2-3, with 13 bases that match TRBD2. The CDR3 has 16 amino acids. The trim removed 6 bases at V and 5 bases at J, leaving 8 bases unmatched. Germline V gene lookup returns CDR1 SNHLY and CDR2 FYNNEI. The CDR3 DNA sequence: TGTGCCAGCAGGAAAACGGGACTAGCGGGAAGAGATACGCAGTATTTT. Translating it yields CASRKTGLAGRDTQYF.

The chain joins TRBV5-1 to TRBJ1-2; TRBD1 is a possible D gene (5 bases). The germline V gene has CDR1 SGHRS and CDR2 YFSETQ. V was shortened by 4 bases and J by 4 bases, with 14 bases between the two germline ends. This CDR3 has 14 amino acids. CDR3 in amino acids: CASSQTGTSYGYTF. In DNA, the CDR3 is TGCGCCAGCAGCCAAACCGGGACGAGCTATGGCTACACCTTC.

The rearrangement joins TRBV5-1 to TRBJ1-2, with 8 bases aligning to TRBD1. Germline-derived CDR1 and CDR2 are SGHRS and YFSETQ. The CDR3 loop spans 14 amino acids. V lost 4 bases and J lost 4; bases outside the gene matches: 6. CDR3 region: CASSQGQAIYGYTF. The CDR3 DNA is TGCGCCAGCAGCCAGGGACAGGCGATCTATGGCTACACCTTC.

The chain is built from TRBV28 and TRBJ2-2; no definite D call. The CDR3 runs to 11 residues. CDR1 and CDR2 (germline): MDHEN, SYDVKM. The V and J ends lost 8 bases and 7 bases respectively, with 8 bases between them. The DNA for the CDR3 is TGTGCCAGCGTCTTTCGCGGGGAGCTGTTTTTT. Translating it yields CASVFRGELFF.

The genes are TRBV7-8 and TRBJ2-5; D is undetermined. Looked up from germline, CDR1 is SGHVS and CDR2 is FQNEAQ. The ends were cut back, 5 bases at V and 2 bases at J, with 12 bases in the middle. There are 14 residues in the CDR3. CDR3 amino acids: CASSPVEWQETQYF. The CDR3, as DNA: TGTGCCAGCAGCCCCGTTGAGTGGCAAGAGACCCAGTACTTC.

This chain joins TRBV6-6 and TRBJ1-1; maybe TRBD1 (5 bases). This CDR3 has 13 amino acids. Germline CDR1 and CDR2: MNHNY and SVGAGI (reference sequence). V lost 5 bases to trimming and J lost 0 bases, with 7 bases between them. The CDR3: CASSLQVNTEAFF. Written as DNA, the CDR3 is TGTGCCAGCAGTCTACAGGTGAACACTGAAGCTTTCTTT.

This clone showed up just a few times. The J gene is TRBJ2-1, the V gene TRBV5-6; D uncertain. There are 14 residues in the CDR3. Germline V CDR1 and CDR2: SGHDT, YYEEEE. V lost 0 bases, J lost 0 bases, and 4 bases lay in between. DNA of the CDR3: TGTGCCAGCAGCTTGGGTAGCTCCTACAATGAGCAGTTCTTC. Translation: CASSLGSSYNEQFF.

This clone was found a few times. V gene TRBV29-1 combines with J gene TRBJ2-1, with TRBD1 matching 7 bases. J gave up 3 bases and V 7 bases, and 9 bases lay outside the gene matches. CDR3 size: 14 residues. Per germline, CDR1 SQVTM and CDR2 ANQGSEA. The DNA of the CDR3 is TGCAGCGCCCAAGACAGGGTTGGCTACAATGAGCAGTTCTTC. Protein: CSAQDRVGYNEQFF.

V gene TRBV29-1 combines with J gene TRBJ2-5; tentative D call: TRBD2 (5 bases). The CDR3 consists of 13 residues. The ends were cut back, 2 bases at V and 5 bases at J, with 12 bases in the middle. CDR1 is SQVTM, CDR2 ANQGSEA, per germline. The CDR3 DNA follows: TGCAGCGTTGAACTGGGAGAAAGGGAGACCCAGTACTTC. This sequence encodes CSVELGERETQYF.

The CDR3 nucleotides read TGCAGCGGGGCGGGACTTATGCAAGAGACCCAGTACTTC. It translates to CSGAGLMQETQYF. V and J are TRBV29-1 and TRBJ2-5; TRBD2 is a possible D gene (6 bases). Germline V CDR1 and CDR2: SQVTM, ANQGSEA. The CDR3 length is 13 residues. V lost 7 bases and J lost 2, with 14 bases in between.

The V gene is TRBV6-5, the J gene TRBJ1-1; D perhaps matches TRBD1 (6 bases). Germline values: CDR1 MNHEY, CDR2 SVGAGI. The CDR3 is made up of 14 amino acids. V lost 8 bases, J lost 2 bases, and 15 bases lay in between. CDR3 in amino acids: CASSGGAINTEAFF. In DNA form, the CDR3 reads TGTGCCAGCTCCGGGGGCGCAATTAACACTGAAGCTTTCTTT.

The rearrangement uses TRBV7-9 and TRBJ2-3; 9 nucleotides align to TRBD2. The CDR3 extends over 14 amino acids. The germline gives CDR1 SEHNR, CDR2 FQNEAQ (reference sequence). V lost 5 bases, J lost 6 bases, and 6 bases stayed unmatched. The CDR3 coding sequence is TGTGCCAGCAGCCGGTCTAGCGGGACCGATACGCAGTATTTT. This gives the protein CASSRSSGTDTQYF.

This clone was counted between two and nine times. The chain employs TRBV2 and TRBJ2-7, with 9 bases identical to TRBD1. The CDR3 consists of 14 residues. From germline, CDR1 is SNHLY and CDR2 FYNNEI. The V and J ends lost 5 bases and 2 bases, in that order; junction bases with no gene match: 4. The CDR3 protein is CASSSRDRAYEQYF. The CDR3 region has the DNA TGTGCCAGCAGTAGCCGGGACAGGGCCTACGAGCAGTACTTC.

The chain employs TRBV30 and TRBJ1-2, with no clear D. Trimming cost V 0 bases and J 3 bases, with 5 bases left between them. Germline loops: CDR1 GTSNPN, CDR2 SVGIG (reference sequence). CDR3 size: 12 residues. DNA of the CDR3: TGTGCCTGGAGTGTCGTAGACTATGGCTACACCTTC. Translated: CAWSVVDYGYTF.

This clone was found a few times. The chain carries TRBV29-1 and TRBJ2-7; TRBD2 is a possible D gene (6 bases). The CDR3 length is 14 residues. Germline lookup yields CDR1 SQVTM and CDR2 ANQGSEA. V was pared by 5 bases and J by 7 bases, with 21 bases between. The CDR3, as DNA: TGCAGCGTTAAAAGGGACTCTACAGTGGGGGAGCAGTACTTC. It specifies CSVKRDSTVGEQYF.

The chain joins TRBV28 to TRBJ2-1; D might be TRBD1 or TRBD2, each matching 5 bases. This CDR3 contains 14 residues. Germline V gives CDR1 MDHEN, CDR2 SYDVKM. V was clipped by 6 bases and J by 10 bases, with 19 bases between them. The CDR3 DNA reads as TGTGCCAGCAGCTTAGGAGGTTCGAGGGGCGAGCAGTTCTTC. It yields the protein CASSLGGSRGEQFF. Full variable domain (missing parts from reference TRBV28 and TRBJ2-1): DVKVTQSSRYLVKRTGEKVFLECVQDMDHENMFWYRQDPGLGLRLIYFSYDVKMKEKGDIPEGYSVSREKKERFSLILESASTNQTSMYLCASSLGGSRGEQFFGPGTRLTVL.

The gene calls are TRBV7-9 and TRBJ2-5, with 7 bases aligning to TRBD1. The CDR3 has 14 residues. Per the germline V gene, CDR1 is SEHNR and CDR2 is FQNEAQ (reference sequence). V gave up 5 bases and J gave up 5 bases; unmatched junction bases: 8. The CDR3 nucleotides read TGTGCCAGCAGCCTCAGACAGGGTGGCGAGACCCAGTACTTC. This encodes CASSLRQGGETQYF.

The chain is built from TRBV5-1 and TRBJ2-7, with a weak D call TRBD2 (6 bases). Germline V gives CDR1 SGHRS, CDR2 YFSETQ. V lost 2 bases and J lost 6, with 12 bases in between. This CDR3 comprises 13 residues. The CDR3 sequence is CASSFSRDFEQYF. CDR3 bases: TGCGCCAGCAGCTTCTCCCGGGACTTCGAGCAGTACTTC.

The chain carries TRBV7-8 and TRBJ1-1, with D hard to call. The CDR3 length is 14 residues. V lost 2 bases and J 1 base, leaving 8 bases between the germline ends. The germline CDR1 and CDR2 sequences are SGHVS and FQNEAQ. CDR3: CASSLLGRNTEAFF. The CDR3 DNA sequence: TGTGCCAGCAGCTTACTGGGGAGGAACACTGAAGCTTTCTTT. The full variable domain, rest sourced from reference TRBV7-8 and TRBJ1-1, is GAGVSQSPRYKVAKRGQDVALRCDPISGHVSLFWYQQALGQGPEFLTYFQNEAQLDKSGLPSDRFFAERPEGSVSTLKIQRTQQEDSAVYLCASSLLGRNTEAFFGQGTRLTVV.

The count of this clone is one. J is TRBJ2-1 and V is TRBV29-1; TRBD1 agrees at 9 bases. Germline V gene data show CDR1 as SQVTM and CDR2 as ANQGSEA. Trimming at V came to 7 bases and at J to 7 bases, leaving 8 bases not matched to a gene. This CDR3 is 13 amino acids long. CDR3: CSASRTGDNEQFF. The CDR3 nucleotides are TGCAGCGCCTCCAGGACAGGGGATAATGAGCAGTTCTTC.

The J gene is TRBJ2-3, the V gene TRBV11-2; D is uncertain. Germline-derived CDR1 and CDR2 are SGHAT and FQNNGV. V was cut by 0 bases and J by 2 bases, with 6 bases left in between. This CDR3 has 14 residues. CDR3 coding DNA: TGTGCCAGCAGCTTAGACAGCCTCACAGATACGCAGTATTTT. Its translation: CASSLDSLTDTQYF.

The chain links TRBV7-9 to TRBJ2-3; D gene uncertain. CDR3 size: 12 residues. Trimming left V 2 bases short and J 6 bases short, with 6 bases between. Germline CDR1 SEHNR, CDR2 FQNEAQ (reference sequence). CDR3 bases: TGTGCCAGCAGCTTAACGCGCGATACGCAGTATTTT. This translates into CASSLTRDTQYF.

The chain employs TRBV4-1 and TRBJ1-5; 9 bases match TRBD1. In germline, CDR1 is MGHRA, CDR2 YSYEKL. CDR3 length equals 17 residues. The J segment lost 4 bases and the V segment lost 4 bases, leaving 11 bases of the junction unmatched. This CDR3 is CASSLMTQGAGNQPQHF. Written as DNA, the CDR3 is TGCGCCAGCAGCCTCATGACACAGGGGGCCGGGAATCAGCCCCAGCATTTT.

V and J are TRBV2 and TRBJ2-5; D unresolved. The CDR3 contains 13 residues. V was cut by 6 bases and J by 2 bases, with 10 bases left in between. Germline CDR1 is SNHLY and CDR2 is FYNNEI. The CDR3 region is CASRVETQETQYF. CDR3 coding DNA: TGTGCCAGCAGGGTGGAGACTCAAGAGACCCAGTACTTC.

V is TRBV27 and J is TRBJ1-2; TRBD1 might be the D (6 bases). The V end was cut by 5 bases, the J end by 6 bases, with 19 bases between. Germline lookup yields CDR1 MNHEY and CDR2 SMNVEV (reference sequence). The CDR3 is made up of 15 amino acids. The CDR3 loop reads CASSDAGAVFDGYTF. CDR3 DNA: TGTGCCAGCAGTGATGCGGGGGCAGTGTTCGATGGCTACACCTTC.

This chain joins TRBV28 and TRBJ1-1; TRBD1 is a possible D gene (5 bases). The V and J ends lost 8 bases and 1 base respectively, with 20 bases between them. CDR1 and CDR2 from the germline V gene are MDHEN and SYDVKM. This CDR3 has 16 amino acids. Here the CDR3 DNA reads TGTGCCAGCCTCGGACTGGGGCAGGGAAGGAACACTGAAGCTTTCTTT. As protein: CASLGLGQGRNTEAFF.

V and J are TRBV20-1 and TRBJ2-4; no reliable D call. Germline CDR1 reads DFQATT; CDR2 reads SNEGSKA (reference sequence). V lost 6 bases and J 4 bases, leaving 4 bases between the germline ends. The CDR3 has 10 amino acids. The CDR3 here is CSARKNIQYF. CDR3 nucleotides: TGCAGTGCCAGGAAAAACATTCAGTACTTC.

This chain joins TRBV2 and TRBJ2-7; no clear D. Germline V CDR1 and CDR2: SNHLY, FYNNEI. The V gene lost 5 bases and the J gene lost 2 bases, with 13 bases spanning the gap. The CDR3 is 14 amino acids. CDR3 sequence reads: CASSLKWGAYEQYF. The CDR3 nucleotides are TGTGCCAGCAGTTTAAAATGGGGTGCCTACGAGCAGTACTTC. Variable domain in full (rest from reference TRBV2 and TRBJ2-7): EPEVTQTPSHQVTQMGQEVILRCVPISNHLYFYWYRQILGQKVEFLVSFYNNEISEKSEIFDDQFSVERPDGSNFTLKIRSTKLEDSAMYFCASSLKWGAYEQYFGPGTRLTVT.

This clone was seen only once. CDR3 loop: CSVASRSGEQYF. The CDR3 DNA sequence: TGCAGCGTTGCTAGCAGGAGTGGTGAGCAGTACTTC. The J gene is TRBJ2-7, the V gene TRBV29-1; maybe TRBD2 (5 bases). V lost 4 bases, J lost 7 bases, and 14 bases lay in between. This CDR3 has 12 amino acids. CDR1 and CDR2 (germline): SQVTM, ANQGSEA.

Of note for this clone: The junction shows a germline mismatch at one end, possibly a read error. This sequence joins TRBV7-7 and TRBJ2-3, with 7 positions matching TRBD2. There are 15 residues in the CDR3. Germline CDR1 is SSHAT and CDR2 is FNYEAQ (reference sequence). Here the CDR3 reads CASSLGLGVTDTQYF. In DNA form, the CDR3 reads TGTGCTAGCAGCTTAGGACTAGGGGTCACAGATACGCAGTATTTT.

The J gene is TRBJ2-2, the V gene TRBV6-5; 10 bases are shared with TRBD1. Germline V gene lookup returns CDR1 MNHEY and CDR2 SVGAGI. The V gene end was trimmed by 8 bases and the J gene end by 4 bases; junction bases not matched to a gene: 4. CDR3 length: 14 residues. As DNA, the CDR3 is TGTGCCAGCCGCCGGACAGGGGGCACCGGGGAGCTGTTTTTT. Its protein is CASRRTGGTGELFF.